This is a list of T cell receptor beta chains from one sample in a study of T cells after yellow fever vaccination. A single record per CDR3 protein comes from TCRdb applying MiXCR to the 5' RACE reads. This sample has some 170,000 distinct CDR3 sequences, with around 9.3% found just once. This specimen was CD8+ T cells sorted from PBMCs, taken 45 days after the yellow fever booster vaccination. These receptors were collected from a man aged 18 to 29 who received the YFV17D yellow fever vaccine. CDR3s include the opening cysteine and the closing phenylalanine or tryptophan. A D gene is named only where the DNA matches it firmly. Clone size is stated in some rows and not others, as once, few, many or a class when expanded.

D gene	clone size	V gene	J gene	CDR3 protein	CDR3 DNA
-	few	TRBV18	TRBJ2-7	CASSPAGVYEQYF	TGTGCCAGCTCACCAGCTGGGGTCTACGAGCAGTACTTC
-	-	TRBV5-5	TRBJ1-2	CASSPGIKDYTF	TGTGCCAGCAGCCCGGGAATTAAGGACTACACCTTC
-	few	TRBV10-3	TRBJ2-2	CAIDGGDTGELFF	TGTGCCATCGACGGAGGGGACACCGGGGAGCTGTTTTTT
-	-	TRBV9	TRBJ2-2	CASGPKADTGELFF	TGTGCCAGCGGACCCAAGGCGGACACCGGGGAGCTGTTTTTT
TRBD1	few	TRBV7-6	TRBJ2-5	CASSLGYRGRETQYF	TGTGCCAGCAGCTTAGGCTACAGGGGGCGAGAGACCCAGTACTTC
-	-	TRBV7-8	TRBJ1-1	CASSLGRAANTEAFF	TGTGCCAGCAGCTTAGGCAGGGCAGCGAACACTGAAGCTTTCTTT
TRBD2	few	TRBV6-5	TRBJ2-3	CASSYAGGFDTQYF	TGTGCCAGCAGTTACGCGGGAGGGTTCGATACGCAGTATTTT
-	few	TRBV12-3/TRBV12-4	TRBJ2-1	CASSLDRSIGFF	TGTGCCAGCAGTTTAGATAGGTCTATAGGGTTCTTC
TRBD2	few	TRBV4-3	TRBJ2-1	CASSTSGANNEQFF	TGCGCCAGCAGTACTAGCGGGGCTAACAATGAGCAGTTCTTC
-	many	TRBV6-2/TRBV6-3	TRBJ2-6	CASSGQGDSGANVLTF	TGTGCCAGCAGTGGGCAGGGCGACTCTGGGGCCAACGTCCTGACTTTC
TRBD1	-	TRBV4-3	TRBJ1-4	CASSLPWTGETPNEKLFF	TGCGCCAGCAGCCTGCCGTGGACAGGGGAAACTCCTAATGAAAAACTGTTTTTT
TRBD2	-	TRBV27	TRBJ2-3	CASSLSSGPSGGWSTDTQYF	TGTGCCAGCAGTTTATCTTCCGGGCCTAGCGGGGGGTGGAGCACAGATACGCAGTATTTT
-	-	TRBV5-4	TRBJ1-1	CASSFGGAENTEAFF	TGTGCCAGCAGCTTTGGGGGGGCAGAGAACACTGAAGCTTTCTTT
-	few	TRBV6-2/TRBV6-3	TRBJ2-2	CASSYSQRTGELFF	TGTGCCAGCAGTTATTCCCAACGGACCGGGGAGCTGTTTTTT
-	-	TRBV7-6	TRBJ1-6	CASSAGETPLHF	TGTGCCAGCAGTGCAGGGGAGACACCCCTCCACTTT
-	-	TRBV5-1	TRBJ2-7	CASSTLPRNEQYF	TGCGCCAGCAGCACTCTTCCCCGCAACGAGCAGTACTTC
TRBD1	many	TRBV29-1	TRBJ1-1	CSVVAGQLNTEAFF	TGCAGCGTTGTCGCGGGACAGTTGAACACTGAAGCTTTCTTT
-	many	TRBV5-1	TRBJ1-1	CASSYNSGNTEAFF	TGCGCCAGCAGCTACAATTCAGGGAACACTGAAGCTTTCTTT
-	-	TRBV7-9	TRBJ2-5	CASSIQAIQETQYF	TGTGCCAGCAGTATCCAGGCGATCCAAGAGACCCAGTACTTC
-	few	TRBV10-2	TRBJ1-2	CASSPWRDGYTF	TGCGCCAGCAGCCCCTGGAGGGATGGCTACACCTTC
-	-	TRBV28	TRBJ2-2	CASSLWGPTNTGELFF	TGTGCCAGCAGTTTATGGGGTCCTACGAACACCGGGGAGCTGTTTTTT
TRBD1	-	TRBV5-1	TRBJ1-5	CASSWGTGEPSNQPQHF	TGCGCCAGCAGCTGGGGGACAGGAGAACCTAGCAATCAGCCCCAGCATTTT
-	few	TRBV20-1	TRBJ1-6	CSARDPVSSYNSPLHF	TGCAGTGCTAGAGATCCAGTGAGCTCCTATAATTCACCCCTCCACTTT
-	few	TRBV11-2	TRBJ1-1	CASSLTSLPGTEAFF	TGTGCCAGCAGCTTGACGAGCCTGCCGGGAACTGAAGCTTTCTTT
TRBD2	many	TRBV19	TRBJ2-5	CASNPGLQKETQYF	TGTGCCAGTAACCCGGGACTACAGAAAGAGACCCAGTACTTC
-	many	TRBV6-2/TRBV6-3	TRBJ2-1	CASTPGGVNEQFF	TGTGCCAGCACCCCTGGGGGCGTGAATGAGCAGTTCTTC
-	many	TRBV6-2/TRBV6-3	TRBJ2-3	CASSYSPGKPDLRDTQYF	TGTGCCAGCAGTTACTCCCCTGGTAAACCGGATTTAAGAGATACGCAGTATTTT
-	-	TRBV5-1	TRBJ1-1	CASSLGGLATEAFF	TGCGCCAGCAGCTTGGGGGGGCTAGCCACTGAAGCTTTCTTT
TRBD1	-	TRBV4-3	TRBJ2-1	CASSQEWPALGGDEQFF	TGCGCCAGCAGCCAAGAGTGGCCCGCATTAGGGGGCGATGAGCAGTTCTTC
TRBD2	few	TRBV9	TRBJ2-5	CASSVDSGVQETQYF	TGTGCCAGCAGCGTAGATAGCGGGGTCCAAGAGACCCAGTACTTC
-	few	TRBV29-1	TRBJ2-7	CSGRDWRSYEQYF	TGCAGCGGGCGGGATTGGCGATCCTACGAGCAGTACTTC
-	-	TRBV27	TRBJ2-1	CASRPSLSTGNEQFF	TGTGCCAGCAGACCCTCCTTATCGACCGGCAATGAGCAGTTCTTC
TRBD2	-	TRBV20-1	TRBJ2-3	CSAISGGTDTQYF	TGCAGTGCTATTAGCGGGGGTACAGATACGCAGTATTTT
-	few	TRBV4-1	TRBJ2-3	CASSQVGIDTQYF	TGCGCCAGCAGCCAAGTCGGAATAGATACGCAGTATTTT
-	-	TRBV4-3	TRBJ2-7	CASSQDPGWNEQYF	TGCGCCAGCAGCCAAGATCCGGGGTGGAACGAGCAGTACTTC